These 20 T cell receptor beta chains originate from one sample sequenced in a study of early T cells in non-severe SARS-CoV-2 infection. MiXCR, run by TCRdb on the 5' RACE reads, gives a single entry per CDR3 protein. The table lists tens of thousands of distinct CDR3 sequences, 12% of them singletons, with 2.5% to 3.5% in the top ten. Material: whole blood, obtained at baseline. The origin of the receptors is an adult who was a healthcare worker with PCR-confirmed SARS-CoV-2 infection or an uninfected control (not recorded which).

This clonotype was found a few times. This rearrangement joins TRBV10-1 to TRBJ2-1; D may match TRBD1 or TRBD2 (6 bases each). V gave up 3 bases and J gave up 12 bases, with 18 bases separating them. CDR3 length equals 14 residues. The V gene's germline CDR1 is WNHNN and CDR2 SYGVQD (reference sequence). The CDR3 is CASSDGGLMVGQFF. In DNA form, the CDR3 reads TGCGCCAGCAGTGATGGGGGGCTGATGGTTGGGCAGTTCTTC.

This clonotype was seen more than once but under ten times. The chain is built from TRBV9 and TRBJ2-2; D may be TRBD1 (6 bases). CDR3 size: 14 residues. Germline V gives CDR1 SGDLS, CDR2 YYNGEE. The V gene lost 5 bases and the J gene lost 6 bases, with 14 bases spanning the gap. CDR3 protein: CASRGTGMAGELFF. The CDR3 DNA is TGTGCCAGCAGAGGAACAGGGATGGCCGGGGAGCTGTTTTTT.

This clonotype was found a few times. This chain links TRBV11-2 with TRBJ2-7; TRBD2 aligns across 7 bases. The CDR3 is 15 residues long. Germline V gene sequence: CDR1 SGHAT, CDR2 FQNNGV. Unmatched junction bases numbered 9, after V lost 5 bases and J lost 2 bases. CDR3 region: CASSPPSGDPYEQYF. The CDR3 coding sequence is TGTGCCAGCAGCCCCCCGAGCGGGGACCCCTACGAGCAGTACTTC.

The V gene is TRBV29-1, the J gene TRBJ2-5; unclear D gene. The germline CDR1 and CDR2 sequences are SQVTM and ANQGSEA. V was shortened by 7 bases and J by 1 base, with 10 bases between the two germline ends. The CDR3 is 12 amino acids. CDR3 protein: CSAGRAQETQYF. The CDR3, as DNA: TGCAGCGCCGGCCGGGCCCAAGAGACCCAGTACTTC. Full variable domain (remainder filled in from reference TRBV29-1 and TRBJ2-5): SAVISQKPSRDICQRGTSLTIQCQVDSQVTMMFWYRQQPGQSLTLIATANQGSEATYESGFVIDKFPISRPNLTFSTLTVSNMSPEDSSIYLCSAGRAQETQYFGPGTRLLVL.

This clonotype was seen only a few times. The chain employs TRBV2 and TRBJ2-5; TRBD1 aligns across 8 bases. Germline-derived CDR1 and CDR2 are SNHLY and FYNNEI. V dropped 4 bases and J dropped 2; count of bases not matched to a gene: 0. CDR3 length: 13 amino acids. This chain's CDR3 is CASSGTGQETQYF. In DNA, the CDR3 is TGTGCCAGCAGTGGGACAGGGCAAGAGACCCAGTACTTC.

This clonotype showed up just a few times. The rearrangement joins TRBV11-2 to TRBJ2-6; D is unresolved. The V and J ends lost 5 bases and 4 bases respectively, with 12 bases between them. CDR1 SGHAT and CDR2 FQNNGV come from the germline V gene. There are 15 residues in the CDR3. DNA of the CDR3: TGTGCCAGCAGCGGCCAAGCCTTGGGGGCCAACGTCCTGACTTTC. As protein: CASSGQALGANVLTF.

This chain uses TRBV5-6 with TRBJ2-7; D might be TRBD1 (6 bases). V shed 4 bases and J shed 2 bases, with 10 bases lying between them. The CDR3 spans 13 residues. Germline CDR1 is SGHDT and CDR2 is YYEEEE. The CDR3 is CASSDDRTYEQYF. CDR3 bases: TGTGCCAGCAGCGATGACAGGACCTACGAGCAGTACTTC.

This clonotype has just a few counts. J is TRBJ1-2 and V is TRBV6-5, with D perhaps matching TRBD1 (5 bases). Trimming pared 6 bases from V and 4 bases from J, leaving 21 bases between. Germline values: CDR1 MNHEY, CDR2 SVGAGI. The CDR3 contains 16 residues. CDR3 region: CASSSIQVWGTYGYTF. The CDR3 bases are TGTGCCAGCAGCTCAATACAGGTTTGGGGAACCTATGGCTACACCTTC.

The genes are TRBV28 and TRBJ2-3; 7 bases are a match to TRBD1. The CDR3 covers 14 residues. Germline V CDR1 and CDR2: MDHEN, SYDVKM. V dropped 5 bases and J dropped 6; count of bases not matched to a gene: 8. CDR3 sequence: CASSGTAQGDTQYF. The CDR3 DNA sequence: TGTGCCAGCAGTGGGACAGCTCAAGGGGATACGCAGTATTTT.

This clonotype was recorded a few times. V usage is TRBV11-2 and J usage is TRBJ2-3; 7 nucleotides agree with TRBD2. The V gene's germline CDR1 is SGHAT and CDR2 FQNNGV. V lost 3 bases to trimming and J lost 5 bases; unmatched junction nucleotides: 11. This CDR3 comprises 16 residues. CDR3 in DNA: TGTGCCAGCAGCTTTTGGGCGGGGGTAGAGGGAGATACGCAGTATTTT. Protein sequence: CASSFWAGVEGDTQYF.

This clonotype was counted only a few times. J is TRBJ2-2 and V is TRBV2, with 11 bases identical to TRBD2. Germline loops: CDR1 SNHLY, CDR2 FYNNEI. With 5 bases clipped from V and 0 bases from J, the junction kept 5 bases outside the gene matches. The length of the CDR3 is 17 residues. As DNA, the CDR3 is TGTGCCAGCAGTATCACTAGCGGGGGAGCGAACACCGGGGAGCTGTTTTTT. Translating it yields CASSITSGGANTGELFF.

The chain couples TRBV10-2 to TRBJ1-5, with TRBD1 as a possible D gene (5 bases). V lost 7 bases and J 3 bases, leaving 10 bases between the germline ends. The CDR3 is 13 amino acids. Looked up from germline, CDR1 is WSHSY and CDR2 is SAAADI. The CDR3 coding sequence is TGCGCCAGCACTGACAGACCCAATCAGCCCCAGCATTTT. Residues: CASTDRPNQPQHF.

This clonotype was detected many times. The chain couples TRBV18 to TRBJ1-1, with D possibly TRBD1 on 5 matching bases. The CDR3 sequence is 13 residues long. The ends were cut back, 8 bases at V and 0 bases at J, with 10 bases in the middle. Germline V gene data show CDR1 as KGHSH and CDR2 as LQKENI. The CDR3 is CASSPGVNTEAFF. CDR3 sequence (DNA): TGTGCCAGCAGCCCGGGGGTGAACACTGAAGCTTTCTTT.

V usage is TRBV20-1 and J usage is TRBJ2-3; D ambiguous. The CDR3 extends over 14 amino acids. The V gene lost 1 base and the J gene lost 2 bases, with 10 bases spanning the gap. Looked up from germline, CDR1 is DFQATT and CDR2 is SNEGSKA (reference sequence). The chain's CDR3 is CSARVSDYTDTQYF. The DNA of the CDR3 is TGCAGTGCTAGAGTGTCAGATTACACAGATACGCAGTATTTT.

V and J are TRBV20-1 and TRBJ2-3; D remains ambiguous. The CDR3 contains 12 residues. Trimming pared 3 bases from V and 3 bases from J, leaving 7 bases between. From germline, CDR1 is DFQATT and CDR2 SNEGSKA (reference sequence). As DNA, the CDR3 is TGCAGTGCTAGGCCGAGGACAGATACGCAGTATTTT. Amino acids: CSARPRTDTQYF.

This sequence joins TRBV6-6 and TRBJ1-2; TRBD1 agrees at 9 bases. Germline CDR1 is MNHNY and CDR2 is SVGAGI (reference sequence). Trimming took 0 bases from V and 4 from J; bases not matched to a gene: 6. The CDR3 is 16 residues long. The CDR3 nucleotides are TGTGCCAGCAGTTACTCCTCGACAGGGGGGAGCTATGGCTACACCTTC. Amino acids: CASSYSSTGGSYGYTF.

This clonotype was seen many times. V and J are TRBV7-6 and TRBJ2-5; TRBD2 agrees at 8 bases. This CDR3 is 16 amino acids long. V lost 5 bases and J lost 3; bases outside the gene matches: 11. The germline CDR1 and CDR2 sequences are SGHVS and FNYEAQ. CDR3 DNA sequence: TGTGCCAGCAGCCCCCCCCGGGGGGGGCACGAAGAGACCCAGTACTTC. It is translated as CASSPPRGGHEETQYF.

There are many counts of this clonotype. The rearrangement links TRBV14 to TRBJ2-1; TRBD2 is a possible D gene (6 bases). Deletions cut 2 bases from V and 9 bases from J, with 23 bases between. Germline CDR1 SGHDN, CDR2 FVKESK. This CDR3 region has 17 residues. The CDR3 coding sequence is TGTGCCAGCAGCCAACACCCCCTCATCCCTCTGCGGGGTGAGCAGTTCTTC. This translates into CASSQHPLIPLRGEQFF.

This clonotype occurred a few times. This CDR3 reads CASSLSSGWAYEQYF. The CDR3 DNA is TGTGCCAGCAGCTTATCTTCGGGATGGGCCTACGAGCAGTACTTC. The rearrangement uses TRBV11-2 and TRBJ2-7; possible D gene TRBD2, 5 bases. The ends were cut back, 2 bases at V and 2 bases at J, with 13 bases in the middle. Germline CDR1 reads SGHAT; CDR2 reads FQNNGV. This CDR3 has 15 amino acids.

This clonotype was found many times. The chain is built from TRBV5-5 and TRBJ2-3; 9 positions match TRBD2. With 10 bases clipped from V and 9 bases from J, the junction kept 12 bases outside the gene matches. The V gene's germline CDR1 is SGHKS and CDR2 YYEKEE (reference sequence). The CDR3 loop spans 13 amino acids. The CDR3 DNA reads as TGTGCCGGCGCTAGCGGGGAGGGAGTGACGCAGTATTTT. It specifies CAGASGEGVTQYF.